A single T cell receptor (beta chain) is shown here with its context. Its matching antigen is unknown. The entry originates in a study of cytomegalovirus exposure and HLA in healthy donors. Whole-study findings and limits: There were some V segments, including TRBV6-2 and TRBV6-3, excluded as indistinguishable.

J was trimmed by 9 bases and V by 4 bases; bases with no gene match: 9. Looked up from germline, CDR1 is SNHLY and CDR2 is FYNNEI. The CDR3 contains 15 residues. The PCR used 60 Vbeta and 13 Jbeta primers. The table came from immunoSEQ multiplex PCR; TCRdb's copy has only in-frame clones and leaves some out. The profile shows some 170,000 clones, about three quarters of them singletons. The V and J genes are TRBV2 and TRBJ2-1, with 10 positions matching TRBD2. The receptor was derived from a man in his forties in good health and CMV-seropositive. The sample taken for sequencing was PBMCs. In DNA form, the CDR3 reads TGTGCCAGCAGTGCGGAGCGGGAGGGCCGGAGTGAGCAGTTCTTC. Its protein product is CASSAEREGRSEQFF.